The 22 T cell receptor beta chains listed next were all sequenced from one sample in a study of T cells in localized non-small cell lung cancer. Sequencing was performed with immunoSEQ multiplex PCR; in TCRdb, only in-frame clones are kept and a portion is missing. The sample includes almost 20,000 clones, about nine tenths of them seen just once. Sequencing was performed on peripheral blood, taken before any cancer treatment. The receptors come from a man aged 35-69 years with stage I lung adenocarcinoma.

The CDR3 DNA sequence: TGTGCCAGCAGCCTACGACAGGGACTAGCGGGAGGGCCCACCCATGAGCAGTTCTTC. Its translation: CASSLRQGLAGGPTHEQFF. This chain joins TRBV7-8 and TRBJ2-1; TRBD2 aligns across 16 bases. V lost 5 bases and J lost 8; bases outside the gene matches: 15. Germline assignment: CDR1 SGHVS and CDR2 FQNEAQ. This CDR3 is built from 19 residues.

The rearrangement joins TRBV11-3 to TRBJ2-3, with no clear D. CDR1 and CDR2 (germline): SGHNT, YENEEA. V shed 1 base and J shed 6 bases, with 8 bases lying between them. The CDR3 covers 13 residues. The CDR3 nucleotides are TGTGCCAGCAGCTTAGGTCGGATTGATACGCAGTATTTT. Protein: CASSLGRIDTQYF. Full variable domain (rest looked up from reference TRBV11-3 and TRBJ2-3): EAGVVQSPRYKIIEKKQPVAFWCNPISGHNTLYWYLQNLGQGPELLIRYENEEAVDDSQLPKDRFSAERLKGVDSTLKIQPAELGDSAVYLCASSLGRIDTQYFGPGTRLTVL.

The genes are TRBV5-1 and TRBJ2-3; no clear D gene. Trimming left V 0 bases short and J 5 bases short, with 13 bases between. The germline V gene has CDR1 SGHRS and CDR2 YFSETQ. There are 15 residues in the CDR3. CDR3 nucleotide sequence: TGCGCCAGCAGCTTGGGGACGCCCCAGGTAGATACGCAGTATTTT. Translated: CASSLGTPQVDTQYF.

This clone occurred once. The chain has TRBV5-1 and TRBJ1-2; 9 bases align to TRBD1. Trimming removed 2 bases from V and 10 bases from J; junction bases left unmatched: 12. CDR3 size: 15 residues. In germline, CDR1 is SGHRS, CDR2 YFSETQ. This CDR3 reads CASSFATGGSRDYTF. The CDR3 region has the DNA TGCGCCAGCAGCTTCGCTACAGGGGGCAGTAGGGACTACACCTTC.

This chain links TRBV5-4 with TRBJ2-3; D gene ambiguous. Germline lookup yields CDR1 SGHNT and CDR2 YYREEE (reference sequence). With 4 bases removed from V and 3 bases from J, the gap between germline ends came to 15 bases. The CDR3 extends over 15 amino acids. CDR3 sequence (DNA): TGTGCCAGCAGCGCGACGCGTTCCTGGACAGATACGCAGTATTTT. It encodes CASSATRSWTDTQYF.

The CDR3 loop is CASSQLDRGLSGANVLTF. Written as DNA, the CDR3 is TGCGCCAGCAGCCAACTCGACAGGGGCCTCTCTGGGGCCAACGTCCTGACTTTC. The chain is built from TRBV4-1 and TRBJ2-6; 8 positions agree with TRBD1. Germline lookup yields CDR1 MGHRA and CDR2 YSYEKL. Losses at the gene ends were 2 bases for V and 0 bases for J; bases not matched to a gene: 6. The CDR3 covers 18 residues.

This sequence joins TRBV5-1 and TRBJ2-7, with D possibly matching TRBD2 (6 bases). CDR1 is SGHRS, CDR2 YFSETQ, per germline. Trimming removed 1 base at V and 3 bases at J, with 8 bases between. The CDR3 covers 13 residues. The CDR3 here is CASSLIGGYEQYF. DNA of the CDR3: TGCGCCAGCAGCTTGATCGGGGGCTACGAGCAGTACTTC.

This clone was seen only once. V is TRBV15 and J is TRBJ1-2; no clear D gene. This CDR3 comprises 14 residues. Trimming removed 0 bases at V and 10 bases at J, with 15 bases between. Germline CDR1 LNHNV, CDR2 YYDKDF (reference sequence). The DNA for the CDR3 is TGTGCCACCAGCAGAGAATTGGCAGTAGGGAACTACACCTTC. Protein sequence: CATSRELAVGNYTF.

The sample holds one count of this clone. The chain uses TRBV5-8 and TRBJ2-3; 8 bases align to TRBD1. There are 15 residues in the CDR3. The trim removed 4 bases at V and 2 bases at J, leaving 6 bases unmatched. Per the germline V gene, CDR1 is SGHTS and CDR2 is YDEGEE. The CDR3 region is CASSTGQGPTDTQYF. The CDR3 region has the DNA TGTGCCAGCAGCACCGGACAGGGCCCCACAGATACGCAGTATTTT.

The CDR3 sequence: CASGGSGLAKNIQYF. The DNA of the CDR3 is TGTGCCAGCGGCGGGAGCGGTCTAGCCAAAAACATTCAGTACTTC. This chain uses TRBV6-1 with TRBJ2-4, with 7 bases identical to TRBD2. Germline V gene lookup returns CDR1 MNHNS and CDR2 SASEGT. V lost 8 bases and J lost 0; bases outside the gene matches: 7. The CDR3 extends over 15 amino acids.

CDR3 nucleotides: TGTGCTAGTGGTTTTAGGAGAATGAACACTGAAGCTTTCTTT. Its protein product is CASGFRRMNTEAFF. The chain recombines TRBV12-5 with TRBJ1-1; no clear D. Trimming cost V 3 bases and J 0 bases, with 8 bases left between them. Germline CDR1 reads LGHNT; CDR2 reads FRNRAP. This CDR3 contains 14 residues.

The chain links TRBV7-3 to TRBJ2-5; 7 bases agree with TRBD2. The CDR3 contains 15 residues. V gave up 4 bases and J gave up 3 bases; unmatched junction bases: 8. Germline values: CDR1 SGHTA, CDR2 FQGTGA. CDR3 DNA sequence: TGTGCCAGCAGCTCCTCGGGACTACCCAAAGAGACCCAGTACTTC. The encoded protein is CASSSSGLPKETQYF.

The V gene is TRBV27, the J gene TRBJ1-3, with a tentative D call TRBD1 (5 bases). The CDR3 is made up of 15 amino acids. V was shortened by 1 base and J by 3 bases, with 10 bases between the two germline ends. Germline CDR1 is MNHEY and CDR2 is SMNVEV (reference sequence). CDR3 nucleotide sequence: TGTGCCAGCAGTTTATATGGGGGAAGTGGAAACACCATATATTTT. Its translation: CASSLYGGSGNTIYF.

The genes are TRBV9 and TRBJ2-3; TRBD2 aligns across 7 bases. V shed 0 bases and J 6 bases; nucleotides not matched to a gene: 7. The CDR3 spans 15 residues. Germline CDR1 reads SGDLS; CDR2 reads YYNGEE. DNA of the CDR3: TGTGCCAGCAGCGTAGGGGCAGCGGGGCTTGATACGCAGTATTTT. It encodes CASSVGAAGLDTQYF.

This clone was counted a few times. The chain combines TRBV29-1 with TRBJ1-2, with 7 nucleotides matching TRBD1. CDR1 is SQVTM, CDR2 ANQGSEA, per germline. V trimming: 2 bases; J trimming: 7 bases; junction bases outside the gene matches: 7. The CDR3 is 13 amino acids. The CDR3 bases are TGCAGCGTTGAACCAACAGGGGCTGGTGGCTACACCTTC. Amino acid sequence: CSVEPTGAGGYTF.

The rearrangement links TRBV18 to TRBJ1-2; no clear D gene. From germline, CDR1 is KGHSH and CDR2 LQKENI. Trimming pared 3 bases from V and 5 bases from J, leaving 28 bases between. The length of the CDR3 is 19 residues. CDR3 protein: CASSPRALSFGSQAYGYTF. For the CDR3, the DNA is TGTGCCAGCTCACCGAGAGCTCTGAGTTTCGGCTCCCAAGCGTATGGCTACACCTTC.

The CDR3 loop reads CASSKSRRGGNQPQHF. CDR3 sequence (DNA): TGTGCCAGCAGCAAATCCCGGCGGGGTGGCAATCAGCCCCAGCATTTT. The chain combines TRBV21-1 with TRBJ1-5. TRBV21-1 is noted as a pseudogene. The CDR3 extends over 16 amino acids.

The CDR3 loop is CASKGSHMNTEAFF. In DNA, the CDR3 is TGTGCCAGTAAAGGCAGCCACATGAACACTGAAGCTTTCTTT. The chain has TRBV19 and TRBJ1-1; D is unresolved. The CDR3 spans 14 residues. Per the germline V gene, CDR1 is LNHDA and CDR2 is SQIVND (reference sequence). Trimming left V 7 bases short and J 0 bases short, with 12 bases between. Full variable domain (rest looked up from reference TRBV19 and TRBJ1-1): DGGITQSPKYLFRKEGQNVTLSCEQNLNHDAMYWYRQDPGQGLRLIYYSQIVNDFQKGDIAEGYSVSREKKESFPLTVTSAQKNPTAFYLCASKGSHMNTEAFFGQGTRLTVV.

This chain uses TRBV10-3 with TRBJ2-5; 7 bases fit TRBD1. V trimming: 10 bases; J trimming: 1 base; junction bases outside the gene matches: 6. This CDR3 contains 13 residues. Looked up from germline, CDR1 is ENHRY and CDR2 is SYGVKD. This CDR3 is CATSRDSQETQYF. DNA of the CDR3: TGTGCCACCTCCCGGGACAGCCAAGAGACCCAGTACTTC.

CDR3 protein: CASSKGGARKYF. The CDR3 nucleotides are TGTGCCAGCAGCAAAGGCGGGGCCCGCAAGTACTTC. The chain recombines TRBV21-1 with TRBJ2-7; the DNA was not used to check the table's D call, TRBD2. TRBV21-1 is deemed a pseudogene. The CDR3 totals 12 residues.

The chain couples TRBV11-2 to TRBJ1-3, with D possibly being TRBD1 (5 bases). The CDR3 is 16 amino acids. Trimming stripped 0 bases from V and 4 bases from J, with 13 bases between. Looked up from germline, CDR1 is SGHAT and CDR2 is FQNNGV. CDR3: CASSLDPGESGNTIYF. CDR3 nucleotide sequence: TGTGCCAGCAGCTTAGATCCGGGGGAATCGGGAAACACCATATATTTT.

Comment on this clone: At one boundary the junction diverges from the germline segment, which might be a read error. The chain combines TRBV6-6 with TRBJ2-3, with 10 bases identical to TRBD2. The CDR3 loop spans 15 amino acids. In germline, CDR1 is MNHNY, CDR2 SVGAGI (reference sequence). CDR3 residues: CASTYGTSGTDTQYF. The CDR3 DNA reads as TGTGCCAGCACTTACGGGACTAGCGGCACAGATACGCAGTATTTT.